This T cell receptor (beta chain) is from a study of T cells after yellow fever vaccination. Regarding the study as a whole: Bulk-population clonotypes that are abundant could appear as contaminants in FACS-sorted repertoires.

The germline V gene encodes CDR1 SQVTM and CDR2 ANQGSEA. V was cut by 4 bases and J by 8 bases, with 12 bases left in between. The length of the CDR3 is 12 residues. UMIs and a universal primer site were added when TCR cDNA was made by 5'RACE template switching. TCRdb re-called the 5' RACE reads with MiXCR, one entry per CDR3 protein. The table has 500,000 to 650,000 distinct CDR3 sequences, roughly 17% seen once. This clonotype was detected only a few times. Its antigen is not known. The sample was PBMCs, taken about 5 days after the first yellow fever vaccination. V gene TRBV29-1 combines with J gene TRBJ2-1; maybe TRBD1 (7 bases). This receptor was identified in a man between 18 and 35 years old who received the YFV17D yellow fever vaccine. CDR3 residues: CSVVGGGYEQFF. DNA for the CDR3: TGCAGCGTTGTTGGAGGGGGCTATGAGCAGTTCTTC.